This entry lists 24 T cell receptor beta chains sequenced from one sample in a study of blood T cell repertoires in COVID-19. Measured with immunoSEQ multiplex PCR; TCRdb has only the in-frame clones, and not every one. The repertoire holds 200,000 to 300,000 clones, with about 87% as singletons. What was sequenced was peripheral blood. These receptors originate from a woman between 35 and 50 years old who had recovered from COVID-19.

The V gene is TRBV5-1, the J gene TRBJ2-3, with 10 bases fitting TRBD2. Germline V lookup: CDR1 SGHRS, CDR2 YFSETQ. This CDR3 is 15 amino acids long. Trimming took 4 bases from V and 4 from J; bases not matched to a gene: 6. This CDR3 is CASSASGGASDTQYF. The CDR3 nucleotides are TGCGCCAGCAGCGCGAGCGGGGGGGCCTCAGATACGCAGTATTTT.

The CDR3 DNA reads as TGTGCCATCAGTACCAGGGGCCCGAACACCGGGGAGCTGTTTTTT. Encoded protein: CAISTRGPNTGELFF. V gene TRBV10-3 combines with J gene TRBJ2-2, with D possibly TRBD1 on 6 matching bases. The V gene lost 5 bases and the J gene lost 0 bases, with 10 bases spanning the gap. Germline CDR1 and CDR2: ENHRY and SYGVKD. The CDR3 loop spans 15 amino acids.

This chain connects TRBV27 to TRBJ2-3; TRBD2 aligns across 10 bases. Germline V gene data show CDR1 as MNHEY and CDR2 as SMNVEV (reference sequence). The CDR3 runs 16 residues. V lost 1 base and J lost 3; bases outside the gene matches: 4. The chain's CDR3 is CASSLFVAGGTDTQYF. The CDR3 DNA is TGTGCCAGCAGTTTATTCGTAGCGGGGGGAACAGATACGCAGTATTTT.

The CDR3 DNA follows: TGTGCCAGCAGCGCCCCCAAGGGAGGGGCGGGGAATTCACCCCTCCACTTT. It encodes CASSAPKGGAGNSPLHF. This chain links TRBV21-1 with TRBJ1-6. TRBV21-1 is a pseudogene segment. This CDR3 is built from 17 residues.

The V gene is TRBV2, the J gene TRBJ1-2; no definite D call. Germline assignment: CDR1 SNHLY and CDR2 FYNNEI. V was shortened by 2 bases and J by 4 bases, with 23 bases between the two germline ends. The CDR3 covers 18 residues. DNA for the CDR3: TGTGCCAGCAGTGAAAAGATGGTGGTAGTCGCGGTGGGCTATGGCTACACCTTC. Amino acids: CASSEKMVVVAVGYGYTF.

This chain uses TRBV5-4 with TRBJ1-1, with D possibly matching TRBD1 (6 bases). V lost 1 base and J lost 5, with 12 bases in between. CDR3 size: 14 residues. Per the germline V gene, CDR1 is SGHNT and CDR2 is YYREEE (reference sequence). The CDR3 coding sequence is TGTGCCAGCAGCTTGAGGGGGTCGGGAACTGAAGCTTTCTTT. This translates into CASSLRGSGTEAFF. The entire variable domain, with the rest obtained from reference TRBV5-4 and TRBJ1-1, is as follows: ETGVTQSPTHLIKTRGQQVTLRCSSQSGHNTVSWYQQALGQGPQFIFQYYREEENGRGNFPPRFSGLQFPNYSSELNVNALELDDSALYLCASSLRGSGTEAFFGQGTRLTVV.

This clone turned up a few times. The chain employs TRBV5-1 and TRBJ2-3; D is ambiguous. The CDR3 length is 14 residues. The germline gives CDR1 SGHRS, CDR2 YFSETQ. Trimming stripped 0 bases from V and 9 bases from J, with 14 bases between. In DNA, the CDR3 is TGCGCCAGCAGCTTGGGAGCCCTCGATCGCACGCAGTATTTT. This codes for CASSLGALDRTQYF.

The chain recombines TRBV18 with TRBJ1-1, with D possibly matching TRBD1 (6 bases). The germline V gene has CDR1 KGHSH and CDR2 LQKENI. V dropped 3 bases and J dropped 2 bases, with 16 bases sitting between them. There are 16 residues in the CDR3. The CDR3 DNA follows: TGTGCCAGCTCACCCCCGGTCAGGGGACGAAACACTGAAGCTTTCTTT. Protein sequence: CASSPPVRGRNTEAFF. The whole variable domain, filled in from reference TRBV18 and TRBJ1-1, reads NAGVMQNPRHLVRRRGQEARLRCSPMKGHSHVYWYRQLPEEGLKFMVYLQKENIIDESGMPKERFSAEFPKEGPSILRIQQVVRGDSAAYFCASSPPVRGRNTEAFFGQGTRLTVV.

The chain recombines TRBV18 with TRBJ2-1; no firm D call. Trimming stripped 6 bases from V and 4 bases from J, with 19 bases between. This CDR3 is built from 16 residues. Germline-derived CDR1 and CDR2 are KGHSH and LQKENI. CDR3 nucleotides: TGTGCCAGCTCGAACCAAGTAATTACAGCTTACAATGAGCAGTTCTTC. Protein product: CASSNQVITAYNEQFF.

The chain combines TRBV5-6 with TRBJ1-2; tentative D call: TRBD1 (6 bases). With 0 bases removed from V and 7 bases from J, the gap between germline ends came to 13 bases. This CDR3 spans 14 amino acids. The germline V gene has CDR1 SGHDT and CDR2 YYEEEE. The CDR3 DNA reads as TGTGCCAGCAGCTTGGGCCAGGGGAATCTTGGCTACACCTTC. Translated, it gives CASSLGQGNLGYTF.

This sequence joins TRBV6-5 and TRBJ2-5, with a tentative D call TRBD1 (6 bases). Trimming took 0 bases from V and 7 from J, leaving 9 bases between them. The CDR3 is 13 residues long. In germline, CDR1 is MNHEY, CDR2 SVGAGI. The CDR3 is CASSYSQQGTQYF. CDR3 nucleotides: TGTGCCAGCAGTTACTCGCAACAGGGGACCCAGTACTTC.

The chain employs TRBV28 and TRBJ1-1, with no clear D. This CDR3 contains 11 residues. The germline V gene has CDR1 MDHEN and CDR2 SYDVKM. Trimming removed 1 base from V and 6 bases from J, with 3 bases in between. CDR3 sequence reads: CASSLSSEAFF. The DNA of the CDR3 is TGTGCCAGCAGTTTATCCTCTGAAGCTTTCTTT.

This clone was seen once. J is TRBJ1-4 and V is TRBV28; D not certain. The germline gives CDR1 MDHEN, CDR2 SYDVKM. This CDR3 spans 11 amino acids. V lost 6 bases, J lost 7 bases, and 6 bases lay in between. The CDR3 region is CASSEAEKLFF. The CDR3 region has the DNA TGTGCCAGCAGCGAAGCTGAAAAACTGTTTTTT.

The CDR3 is CASSLNARGENIQYF. CDR3 in DNA: TGTGCCAGCAGCCTAAACGCTCGGGGGGAAAACATTCAGTACTTC. The V and J genes are TRBV4-2 and TRBJ2-4, with 7 bases matching TRBD2. There are 15 residues in the CDR3. CDR1 and CDR2 from the germline V gene are LGHNA and YNFKEQ. V dropped 4 bases and J dropped 5; count of bases not matched to a gene: 8.

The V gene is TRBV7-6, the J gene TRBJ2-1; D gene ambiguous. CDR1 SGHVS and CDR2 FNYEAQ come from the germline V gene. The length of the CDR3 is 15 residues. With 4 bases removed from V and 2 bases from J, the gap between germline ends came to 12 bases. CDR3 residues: CASSSRNGPYNEQFF. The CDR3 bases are TGTGCCAGCAGCTCAAGAAATGGGCCCTACAATGAGCAGTTCTTC.

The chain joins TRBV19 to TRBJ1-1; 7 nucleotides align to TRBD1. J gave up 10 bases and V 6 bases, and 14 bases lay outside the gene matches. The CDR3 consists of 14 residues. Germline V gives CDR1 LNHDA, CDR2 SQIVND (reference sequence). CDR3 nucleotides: TGTGCCAGTAGCCTGGGACAGATGGGGCTTGGAGCTTTCTTT. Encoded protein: CASSLGQMGLGAFF.

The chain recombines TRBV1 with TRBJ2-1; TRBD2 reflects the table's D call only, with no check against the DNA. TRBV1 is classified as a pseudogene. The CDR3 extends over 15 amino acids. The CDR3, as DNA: TGCACCAGCAGCCAAAGGACTAGCGGGGAGAATGAGCAGTTCTTC. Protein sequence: CTSSQRTSGENEQFF.

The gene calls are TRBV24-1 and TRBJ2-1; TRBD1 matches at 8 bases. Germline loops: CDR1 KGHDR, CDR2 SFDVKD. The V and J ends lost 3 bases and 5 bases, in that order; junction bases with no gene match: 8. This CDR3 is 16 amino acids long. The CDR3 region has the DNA TGTGCCACCAGTGATCCAGCAGACAGGGGCCACAATGAGCAGTTCTTC. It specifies CATSDPADRGHNEQFF.

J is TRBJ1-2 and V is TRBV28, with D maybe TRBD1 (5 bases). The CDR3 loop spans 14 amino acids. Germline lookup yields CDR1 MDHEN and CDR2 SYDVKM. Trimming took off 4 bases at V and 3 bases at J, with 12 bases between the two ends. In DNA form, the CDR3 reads TGTGCCAGCAGTTCGGCAGGGATTTACTATGGCTACACCTTC. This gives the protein CASSSAGIYYGYTF.

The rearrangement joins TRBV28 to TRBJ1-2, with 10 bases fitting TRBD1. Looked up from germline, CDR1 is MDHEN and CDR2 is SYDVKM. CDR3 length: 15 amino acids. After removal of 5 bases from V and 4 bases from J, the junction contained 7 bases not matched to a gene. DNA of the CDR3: TGTGCCAGCAGTCCACCGGGACAGGGGTCCTATGGCTACACCTTC. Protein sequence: CASSPPGQGSYGYTF.

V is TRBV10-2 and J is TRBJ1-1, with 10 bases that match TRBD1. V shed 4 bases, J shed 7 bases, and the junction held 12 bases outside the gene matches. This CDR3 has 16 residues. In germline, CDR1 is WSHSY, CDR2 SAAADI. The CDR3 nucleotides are TGCGCCAGCAGTGTCTTCCGGGACAGGGGAGAGTTTGAAGCTTTCTTT. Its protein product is CASSVFRDRGEFEAFF.

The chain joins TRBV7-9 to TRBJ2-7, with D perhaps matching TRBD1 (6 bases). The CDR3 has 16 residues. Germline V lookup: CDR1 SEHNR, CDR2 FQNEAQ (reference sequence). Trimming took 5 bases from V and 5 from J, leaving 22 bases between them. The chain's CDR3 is CASSTAEGQLFHEQYF. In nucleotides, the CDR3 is TGTGCCAGCAGCACCGCTGAGGGACAACTCTTCCACGAGCAGTACTTC.

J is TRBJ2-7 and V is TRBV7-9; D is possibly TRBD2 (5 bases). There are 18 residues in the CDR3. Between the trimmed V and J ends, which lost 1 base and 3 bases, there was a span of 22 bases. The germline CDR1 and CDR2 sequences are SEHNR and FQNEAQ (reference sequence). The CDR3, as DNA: TGTGCCAGCAGCTTAGAATACTTGGGCGTCGGGGAGTTCTACGAGCAGTACTTC. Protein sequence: CASSLEYLGVGEFYEQYF.

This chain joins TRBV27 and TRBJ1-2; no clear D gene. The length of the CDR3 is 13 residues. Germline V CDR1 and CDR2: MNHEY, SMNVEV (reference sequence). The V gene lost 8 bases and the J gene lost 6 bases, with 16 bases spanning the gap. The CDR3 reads CASAPGRGNGYTF. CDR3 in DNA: TGTGCCAGCGCCCCCGGACGGGGTAATGGCTACACCTTC.